Listed below are T cell receptor beta chains from one sample, sequenced in a study of T cells in narcolepsy. The data were produced by immunoSEQ multiplex PCR, yet TCRdb's version contains in-frame clones alone and is incomplete. The top ten clones hold roughly 3.2% of a sample with about 27,000 clones, approximately 80% of them seen once. Material: CD45RA- memory CD4+ T cells from PBMCs. The source of these receptors is a human donor with narcolepsy. Each CDR3 is given with its conserved first and last residue. The D gene is left open where the match is weak. Size values are once, few and many counts, or a class for expanded clones, and some rows have none.

TRBV30,TRBJ2-1,.,.,CACSVGVSSYNEQFF,TGTGCCTGTTCCGTCGGAGTCAGCTCCTACAATGAGCAGTTCTTC
TRBV21-1,TRBJ2-3,.,.,CASRGLAGVCPQYF,TGTGCCAGCAGGGGACTAGCGGGGGTTTGTCCGCAGTATTTT
TRBV5-3,TRBJ1-5,.,.,CARSLVSSAPQFRGVPQHF,TGTGCCAGAAGCTTGGTTTCGTCAGCCCCCCAATTTCGTGGTGTCCCCCAGCATTTT
TRBV5-8,TRBJ1-5,few,TRBD1,CASSRAGQGARGQPQHF,TGTGCCAGCAGCCGAGCCGGACAGGGGGCGCGGGGTCAGCCCCAGCATTTT
TRBV7-8,TRBJ2-5,.,.,CASSLEWGLGEETQYF,TGTGCCAGCAGCTTAGAATGGGGTCTCGGGGAAGAGACCCAGTACTTC
TRBV7-2,TRBJ2-7,.,TRBD2,CASSLGGAGDYEQYF,TGTGCCAGCAGCTTAGGAGGGGCGGGGGACTACGAGCAGTACTTC
TRBV7-2,TRBJ2-5,.,TRBD2,CASSPGLAGGPLETQYF,TGTGCCAGCAGCCCGGGCCTAGCGGGGGGGCCGTTAGAGACCCAGTACTTC
TRBV2,TRBJ2-1,.,.,CASSSDANSYNEQFF,TGTGCCAGCAGCTCGGACGCGAACTCCTACAATGAGCAGTTCTTC
TRBV20-1,TRBJ1-1,few,.,CSARRDTEAFF,TGCAGTGCCCGACGGGACACTGAAGCTTTCTTT
TRBV7-9,TRBJ2-5,.,.,CASRKPRGGQETQYF,TGTGCCAGCAGAAAGCCGCGGGGCGGCCAAGAGACCCAGTACTTC
TRBV11-3,TRBJ2-3,few,.,CASSHTTDTQYF,TGTGCCAGCAGCCATACCACAGATACGCAGTATTTT
TRBV18,TRBJ2-1,.,TRBD1,CASSQRDRGGDEQFF,TGTGCCAGCTCACAGAGGGACAGGGGAGGGGATGAGCAGTTCTTC
TRBV4-2,TRBJ2-2,.,TRBD2,CASSQGSPGRGFSGELFF,TGTGCCAGCAGCCAAGGATCGCCCGGGAGGGGTTTCTCCGGGGAGCTGTTTTTT
TRBV5-5,TRBJ2-2,.,TRBD1,CASRPGQGTGELFF,TGTGCCAGCAGACCGGGACAGGGAACCGGGGAGCTGTTTTTT
TRBV6-6,TRBJ2-5,.,TRBD1,CAIGQGTSQETQYF,TGTGCCATCGGACAGGGAACCTCCCAAGAGACCCAGTACTTC
TRBV6-1,TRBJ1-2,.,TRBD1,CASSEADRGFGYTF,TGTGCCAGCAGTGAAGCTGACAGGGGCTTTGGCTACACCTTC
TRBV30,TRBJ1-1,.,.,CAWRLTSNTEAFF,TGTGCCTGGAGGTTGACATCGAACACTGAAGCTTTCTTT
TRBV15,TRBJ2-7,.,TRBD1,CATSRDGTGTEQYF,TGTGCCACCAGCAGAGATGGGACAGGGACCGAGCAGTACTTC
TRBV18,TRBJ2-7,.,TRBD1,CASSPGQGSEQYF,TGTGCCAGCTCACCTGGACAGGGGAGCGAGCAGTACTTC
TRBV5-4,TRBJ1-2,.,TRBD1,CASTSGGTGNYGYTF,TGTGCCAGCACCTCCGGCGGGACAGGGAACTATGGCTACACCTTC
TRBV9,TRBJ1-1,.,.,CASSPSGGGGTEAFF,TGTGCCAGCAGCCCTAGCGGGGGCGGGGGCACTGAAGCTTTCTTT